The 30 T cell receptor beta chains below all came from one sample that was sequenced in a study of cytomegalovirus exposure and HLA in healthy donors. A multiplex PCR was run with 60 Vbeta primers and 13 Jbeta primers. Sequencing used immunoSEQ multiplex PCR; TCRdb keeps in-frame clones, though not all of them. Here the sample spans around 200,000 clones, 70% being singletons. Sequencing was done on a sample of PBMCs. These TCRs come from a man aged 35-49 years in good health and CMV-seropositive.

This chain joins TRBV10-2 and TRBJ1-2, with D uncertain. This CDR3 has 14 amino acids. The V end lost 4 bases, the J end lost 2 bases, and 11 bases lay between the germline ends. The germline V gene has CDR1 WSHSY and CDR2 SAAADI. Written as DNA, the CDR3 is TGCGCCAGCAGTGTGATACAACAGAACTATGGCTACACCTTC. As protein: CASSVIQQNYGYTF.

The chain joins TRBV2 to TRBJ2-7; 7 bases fit TRBD1. CDR1 is SNHLY and CDR2 is FYNNEI in the germline V gene. With 8 bases clipped from V and 5 bases from J, the junction kept 12 bases outside the gene matches. The CDR3 has 14 amino acids. The CDR3 DNA reads TGTGCCAGCGGCTACCGACAGGGCTTCGACGAGCAGTACTTC. As protein: CASGYRQGFDEQYF.

The rearrangement links TRBV19 to TRBJ1-1, with D perhaps TRBD1 (5 bases). Germline V gene lookup returns CDR1 LNHDA and CDR2 SQIVND (reference sequence). V was shortened by 10 bases and J by 3 bases, with 18 bases between the two germline ends. This CDR3 is 14 amino acids long. CDR3 in DNA: TGTGCCACGATAAACACAGGATACGACACTGAAGCTTTCTTT. Its protein product is CATINTGYDTEAFF.

The chain is built from TRBV15 and TRBJ1-5, with D possibly matching TRBD1 (5 bases). Germline CDR1 and CDR2: LNHNV and YYDKDF (reference sequence). V was shortened by 3 bases and J by 4 bases, with 16 bases between the two germline ends. The CDR3 is 16 residues long. CDR3 sequence (DNA): TGTGCCACCAGCAGTCCGAAGTGGACAAGGAATCAGCCCCAGCATTTT. Its translation: CATSSPKWTRNQPQHF.

The chain carries TRBV10-1 and TRBJ1-4; D is unclear. V lost 10 bases, J lost 9 bases, and 15 bases lay in between. Germline V gene sequence: CDR1 WNHNN, CDR2 SYGVQD (reference sequence). This CDR3 has 12 amino acids. The CDR3 is CAIQSGRKKLFF. The CDR3 nucleotides read TGCGCCATTCAAAGCGGGAGGAAAAAACTGTTTTTT.

Only a few counts were recorded for this clone. The V and J genes are TRBV15 and TRBJ2-7; 10 bases align to TRBD2. J was trimmed by 0 bases and V by 0 bases; bases with no gene match: 11. The CDR3 is 19 amino acids. Germline CDR1 LNHNV, CDR2 YYDKDF (reference sequence). The CDR3 nucleotides read TGTGCCACCAGCAGAGATCGGAGTAGCGGGGGGCAGAGCTCCTACGAGCAGTACTTC. Translating gives CATSRDRSSGGQSSYEQYF.

The CDR3 DNA reads TGTGCCAGCAGCTCGACAGGGGTCTACGAGCAGTACTTC. Amino acid sequence: CASSSTGVYEQYF. V and J are TRBV11-1 and TRBJ2-7, with TRBD1 matching 8 bases. The CDR3 covers 13 residues. V dropped 4 bases and J dropped 3; count of bases not matched to a gene: 2. From germline, CDR1 is SGHAT and CDR2 FQDESV (reference sequence).

The gene calls are TRBV7-9 and TRBJ2-5, with TRBD1 matching 7 bases. V dropped 1 base and J dropped 3; count of bases not matched to a gene: 8. Germline V gene data show CDR1 as SEHNR and CDR2 as FQNEAQ (reference sequence). This CDR3 region has 16 residues. CDR3 in amino acids: CASSLEHLGTEETQYF. The CDR3 DNA follows: TGTGCCAGCAGCTTAGAGCATTTAGGGACAGAAGAGACCCAGTACTTC.

This clone was observed a handful of times. The CDR3 DNA reads TGTGCCAGCAGTTACGGGCAGAACTATGGCTACACCTTC. This sequence encodes CASSYGQNYGYTF. The chain has TRBV6-6 and TRBJ1-2; D is undetermined. Germline values: CDR1 MNHNY, CDR2 SVGAGI (reference sequence). V was shortened by 2 bases and J by 2 bases, with 6 bases between the two germline ends. CDR3 size: 13 residues.

This chain uses TRBV14 with TRBJ2-7, with 8 bases lining up with TRBD2. Germline CDR1 is SGHDN and CDR2 is FVKESK. This CDR3 is 17 amino acids long. The V segment lost 0 bases and the J segment 2 bases; nucleotides outside the gene matches: 9. The DNA for the CDR3 is TGTGCCAGCAGCCAAGATCATGTAGCGGGGAGAACCTACGAGCAGTACTTC. Protein: CASSQDHVAGRTYEQYF.

This clone was observed a few times. The V gene is TRBV13, the J gene TRBJ2-5; TRBD1 matches 11 bases. The CDR3 extends over 15 amino acids. Germline V CDR1 and CDR2: PRHDT, FYEKMQ (reference sequence). J gave up 2 bases and V 4 bases, and 3 bases lay outside the gene matches. CDR3 residues: CASSSDRGQQETQYF. In nucleotides, the CDR3 is TGTGCCAGCAGCTCGGACAGGGGGCAACAAGAGACCCAGTACTTC.

The chain combines TRBV13 with TRBJ2-5; 9 nucleotides match TRBD2. The CDR3 has 13 amino acids. Germline trimming cut 5 bases from V and 4 bases from J; bases unmatched to any gene: 2. Germline CDR1 PRHDT, CDR2 FYEKMQ (reference sequence). CDR3 bases: TGTGCCAGCAGCAATAGCGGGGGAGAGACCCAGTACTTC. This translates into CASSNSGGETQYF.

This sequence joins TRBV6-4 and TRBJ1-3; D possibly corresponds to TRBD1 (6 bases). The CDR3 runs to 18 residues. With 2 bases removed from V and 4 bases from J, the gap between germline ends came to 21 bases. Germline CDR1 is MRHNA and CDR2 is SNTAGT. Here the CDR3 reads CASSDPRGGEISGNTIYF. CDR3 sequence (DNA): TGTGCCAGCAGTGACCCTCGAGGGGGGGAGATTTCCGGAAACACCATATATTTT.

The chain couples TRBV6-6 to TRBJ1-2; D possibly corresponds to TRBD1 (5 bases). V lost 7 bases and J lost 8, with 17 bases in between. The CDR3 has 13 residues. Germline V gene sequence: CDR1 MNHNY, CDR2 SVGAGI (reference sequence). CDR3 sequence reads: CASTPSDITGYTF. Here the CDR3 DNA reads TGTGCCAGCACCCCCTCGGACATAACAGGCTACACCTTC.

This chain uses TRBV5-1 with TRBJ2-1, with 7 positions matching TRBD2. Trimming cost V 1 base and J 7 bases; bases outside gene matches: 11. Germline V gene sequence: CDR1 SGHRS, CDR2 YFSETQ. This CDR3 is built from 16 residues. The CDR3 is CASSLRTGGEWNEQFF. CDR3 nucleotides: TGCGCCAGCAGCTTGAGGACGGGGGGAGAATGGAATGAGCAGTTCTTC.

This chain uses TRBV27 with TRBJ1-1; D remains unclear. V lost 5 bases and J 2 bases, leaving 12 bases between the germline ends. Per the germline V gene, CDR1 is MNHEY and CDR2 is SMNVEV (reference sequence). The CDR3 length is 14 residues. CDR3 bases: TGTGCCAGCAGTCTTCCCGGGGTTAACACTGAAGCTTTCTTT. Its translation: CASSLPGVNTEAFF.

The chain has TRBV4-3 and TRBJ2-2, with 10 bases lining up with TRBD1. V was clipped by 4 bases and J by 6 bases; unmatched bases: 8. The CDR3 covers 16 residues. The germline CDR1 and CDR2 sequences are LGHNA and YSLEER. CDR3 bases: TGCGCCAGCAGCCTATCATCGGGACAGGGGTCCGGGGAGCTGTTTTTT. The encoded protein is CASSLSSGQGSGELFF.

V usage is TRBV19 and J usage is TRBJ1-1; D is undetermined. The V and J ends lost 7 bases and 1 base respectively, with 25 bases between them. The CDR3 is 18 residues long. Germline CDR1 and CDR2: LNHDA and SQIVND (reference sequence). CDR3 sequence reads: CASNEGFLTTFENTEAFF. The CDR3 DNA reads TGTGCCAGTAATGAGGGCTTCTTAACGACCTTCGAGAACACTGAAGCTTTCTTT.

The chain has TRBV15 and TRBJ1-3; 9 bases match TRBD1. Trimming took 0 bases from V and 4 from J; bases not matched to a gene: 7. CDR1 LNHNV and CDR2 YYDKDF come from the germline V gene (reference sequence). The length of the CDR3 is 17 residues. CDR3 DNA: TGTGCCACCAGCAGAGATCTTTGGACAGGGGAAGGAAACACCATATATTTT. This gives the protein CATSRDLWTGEGNTIYF.

V is TRBV27 and J is TRBJ1-1; 9 bases align to TRBD1. Germline V gene data show CDR1 as MNHEY and CDR2 as SMNVEV (reference sequence). J gave up 1 base and V 5 bases, and 8 bases lay outside the gene matches. The CDR3 contains 16 residues. The CDR3, as DNA: TGTGCCAGCAGTCCGGTGGACAGGGGAGGGAACACTGAAGCTTTCTTT. It codes for CASSPVDRGGNTEAFF.

As regards this clone: Mismatch with germline at one junction end may stem from a read error. The J gene is TRBJ2-7, the V gene TRBV7-9; D might be TRBD2 (5 bases). Germline CDR1 and CDR2: SEHNR and FQNEAQ (reference sequence). CDR3 size: 13 residues. In nucleotides, the CDR3 is TGTTCCAGCAGCTTCCCGGGGTTCGGCGAGCAGTACTTC. This sequence encodes CSSSFPGFGEQYF.

The chain links TRBV19 to TRBJ2-2; tentative D call: TRBD2 (6 bases). Trimming pared 4 bases from V and 8 bases from J, leaving 17 bases between. Germline V gene sequence: CDR1 LNHDA, CDR2 SQIVND (reference sequence). This CDR3 comprises 15 residues. The CDR3 loop reads CASSTFLTGRGELFF. In DNA form, the CDR3 reads TGTGCCAGTAGTACCTTTCTGACGGGGAGGGGGGAGCTGTTTTTT.

J is TRBJ1-1 and V is TRBV30, with 7 bases lining up with TRBD1. CDR1 and CDR2 from the germline V gene are GTSNPN and SVGIG (reference sequence). V lost 4 bases to trimming and J lost 7 bases; unmatched junction nucleotides: 9. CDR3 length: 13 amino acids. The CDR3 spells CAWTSDRELEAFF. DNA of the CDR3: TGTGCCTGGACCAGCGACAGGGAGCTTGAAGCTTTCTTT.

This chain uses TRBV12-5 with TRBJ1-4, with 8 positions matching TRBD1. CDR1 is LGHNT, CDR2 FRNRAP, per germline. CDR3 length equals 14 residues. J gave up 4 bases and V 5 bases, and 3 bases lay outside the gene matches. The CDR3 DNA is TGTGCTAGTGGTACGGGACAGGATAATGAAAAACTGTTTTTT. Its translation: CASGTGQDNEKLFF.

This clone was observed a handful of times. The V call is TRBV10-2, the J call TRBJ2-7; 9 bases fit TRBD1. V was pared by 0 bases and J by 5 bases, with 8 bases of the junction left unmatched. The CDR3 totals 16 residues. Per germline, CDR1 WSHSY and CDR2 SAAADI. CDR3 sequence reads: CASSESGGQGGDEQYF. Here the CDR3 DNA reads TGCGCCAGCAGTGAGTCGGGGGGACAGGGAGGTGACGAGCAGTACTTC.

The genes are TRBV9 and TRBJ2-5, with a weak D call TRBD1 (6 bases). Germline V gene lookup returns CDR1 SGDLS and CDR2 YYNGEE. There are 13 residues in the CDR3. The ends were cut back, 0 bases at V and 11 bases at J, with 14 bases in the middle. The CDR3 reads CASSVEVIGTQYF. In nucleotides, the CDR3 is TGTGCCAGCAGCGTAGAGGTTATTGGGACACAGTACTTC.

The rearrangement uses TRBV19 and TRBJ2-2; D may be TRBD1 (6 bases). V was pared by 0 bases and J by 2 bases, with 13 bases between. The CDR3 has 17 amino acids. Germline CDR1 reads LNHDA; CDR2 reads SQIVND (reference sequence). This CDR3 reads CASSIDPRQENTGELFF. For the CDR3, the DNA is TGTGCCAGTAGTATAGACCCTCGACAGGAAAACACCGGGGAGCTGTTTTTT. Full variable domain (remainder filled in from reference TRBV19 and TRBJ2-2): DGGITQSPKYLFRKEGQNVTLSCEQNLNHDAMYWYRQDPGQGLRLIYYSQIVNDFQKGDIAEGYSVSREKKESFPLTVTSAQKNPTAFYLCASSIDPRQENTGELFFGEGSRLTVL.

The gene calls are TRBV18 and TRBJ2-3, with 11 bases identical to TRBD2. Germline V lookup: CDR1 KGHSH, CDR2 LQKENI. The ends lost 3 bases at V and 0 bases at J; junction bases unmatched: 2. The CDR3 runs to 16 residues. The chain's CDR3 is CASSPLAGGSTDTQYF. CDR3 nucleotide sequence: TGTGCCAGCTCACCTCTAGCGGGGGGCAGCACAGATACGCAGTATTTT.

The chain employs TRBV6-5 and TRBJ2-5, with a possible D match to TRBD1 (5 bases). Near its end, the DNA agrees better with TRBJ2-7, so the J call may be wrong. This CDR3 comprises 11 residues. Germline CDR1 MNHEY, CDR2 SVGAGI. DNA for the CDR3: TGTGCCGCAGGCAGGGCGCCCGAGCAGTACTTC. It yields the protein CAAGRAPEQYF.

This clone appeared a few times. The chain couples TRBV27 to TRBJ1-1; D remains unclear. The CDR3 loop spans 13 amino acids. V was cut by 5 bases and J by 4 bases, with 11 bases left in between. Germline V gene lookup returns CDR1 MNHEY and CDR2 SMNVEV (reference sequence). This CDR3 reads CASSIVGGTEAFF. CDR3 DNA sequence: TGTGCCAGCAGTATAGTAGGAGGCACTGAAGCTTTCTTT.